A single T cell receptor beta chain is shown here with its context. The table came from immunoSEQ multiplex PCR; TCRdb's copy has only in-frame clones and leaves some out. The table lists about 260,000 clones, just under 85% of them singletons. These data come from a study of blood T cell repertoires in COVID-19. For the study at large: Specimens from acute and convalescent COVID-19 originated in the United States, Italy and Spain.

This CDR3 has 17 amino acids. CDR1 is LNHDA, CDR2 SQIVND, per germline (reference sequence). Trimming removed 10 bases from V and 6 bases from J; junction bases left unmatched: 21. This clonotype was sampled from a woman of 80 years or more with acute or convalescent COVID-19. This chain connects TRBV19 to TRBJ2-1; 7 nucleotides line up with TRBD2. The sequenced sample was peripheral blood. CDR3 in DNA: TGTGCCACTCGAAAGTTCCCCGGGGGGAGCCCCCTCAATGAGCAGTTCTTC. Translating it yields CATRKFPGGSPLNEQFF.